The 5 T cell receptor beta chains presented below share a single source sample, sequenced in a study of identical twins. Via MiXCR, TCRdb re-called the 5' RACE reads, giving one row per CDR3 protein. This sample yields about 1.7 million distinct CDR3 sequences, of which under 35% are seen a single time; approximately 0.25% belongs to the top ten. Sequencing was performed on cord blood. These receptors all come from a newborn girl in good health.

The rearrangement links TRBV5-4 to TRBJ1-6, with D perhaps TRBD1 (5 bases). V was pared by 3 bases and J by 2 bases, with 12 bases between. The CDR3 contains 16 residues. Germline-derived CDR1 and CDR2 are SGHNT and YYREEE (reference sequence). The CDR3 loop reads CASSWGTAAYNSPLHF. The DNA for the CDR3 is TGTGCCAGCAGCTGGGGGACCGCCGCCTATAATTCACCCCTCCACTTT.

This clonotype was counted only a few times. V is TRBV6-1 and J is TRBJ1-4; D uncertain. The CDR3 extends over 14 amino acids. Germline V gives CDR1 MNHNS, CDR2 SASEGT. V lost 7 bases to trimming and J lost 3 bases, with 12 bases between them. CDR3: CASKVEAANEKLFF. The CDR3, as DNA: TGTGCCAGCAAGGTGGAGGCAGCTAATGAAAAACTGTTTTTT.

This sequence joins TRBV2 and TRBJ2-2, with TRBD1 matching 7 bases. In germline, CDR1 is SNHLY, CDR2 FYNNEI. The CDR3 runs 14 residues. Trimming cost V 10 bases and J 0 bases; bases outside gene matches: 5. CDR3 loop: CATQGQSNTGELFF. The CDR3 nucleotides are TGTGCCACCCAGGGACAGTCGAACACCGGGGAGCTGTTTTTT.

A few counts support this clonotype. The chain joins TRBV6-6 to TRBJ2-7, with 8 positions matching TRBD2. The CDR3 length is 14 residues. V was pared by 6 bases and J by 7 bases, with 11 bases of the junction left unmatched. Germline loops: CDR1 MNHNY, CDR2 SVGAGI (reference sequence). The CDR3 reads CASSPATLAGEQYF. The CDR3 DNA sequence: TGTGCCAGCAGCCCTGCCACCTTAGCGGGGGAGCAGTACTTC.

V usage is TRBV10-3 and J usage is TRBJ2-2, with 12 bases lining up with TRBD2. V was clipped by 5 bases and J by 4 bases; unmatched bases: 8. Germline assignment: CDR1 ENHRY and CDR2 SYGVKD. The length of the CDR3 is 17 residues. The CDR3 nucleotides read TGTGCCATCAGTCTTCTAGCGGGAGGGGCCCGCACCGGGGAGCTGTTTTTT. Protein product: CAISLLAGGARTGELFF.